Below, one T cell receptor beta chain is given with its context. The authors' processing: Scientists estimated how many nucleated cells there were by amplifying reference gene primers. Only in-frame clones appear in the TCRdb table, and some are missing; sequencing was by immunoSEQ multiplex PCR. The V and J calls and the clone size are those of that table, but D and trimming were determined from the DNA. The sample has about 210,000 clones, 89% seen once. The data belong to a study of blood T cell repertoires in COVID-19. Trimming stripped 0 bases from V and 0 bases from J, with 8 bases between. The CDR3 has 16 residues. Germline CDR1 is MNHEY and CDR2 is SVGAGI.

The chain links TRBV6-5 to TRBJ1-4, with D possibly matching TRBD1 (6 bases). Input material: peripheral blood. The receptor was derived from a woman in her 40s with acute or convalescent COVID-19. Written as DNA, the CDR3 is TGTGCCAGCAGTTACTCGGCAGGGGCAACTAATGAAAAACTGTTTTTT. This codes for CASSYSAGATNEKLFF.